This TCR beta chain was identified in a study of CD8+CD57+ T cells in acquired aplastic anemia. Study-wide background: The average for DNA from sorted CD4+ and CD8+ cells was 2.5 to 4 ug. Study results and caveats: Patients and controls had in common around 29 CD8+ CDR3 sequences.

CDR1 is SNHLY and CDR2 is FYNNEI in the germline V gene. CDR3 length: 12 amino acids. Trimming left V 11 bases short and J 4 bases short, with 14 bases between. TCR beta VDJ and CDR3 profiles were obtained from a genomic DNA template. TCRdb recomputed calls from the reads with MiXCR, one row per CDR3 protein. The data contain roughly 80,000 distinct CDR3 sequences, around 70% of them singletons. Before being chosen for sequencing, patients had shown CD8+CD57+ cell expansion by flow cytometry. Everyone among the patients had severe acquired aplastic anemia. All patients were therapy-naive when blood was sampled. This clonotype has at least ten counts. What it binds is not known.

Sequenced material: sorted CD4+, CD8+, or CD8+CD57+ T cells (not recorded which) from PBMCs. This chain connects TRBV2 to TRBJ1-1; no reliable D call. The sequence was obtained from a human donor with aplastic anemia. The DNA of the CDR3 is TGTGCCGCGCTACGGGAGGGCACTGAAGCTTTCTTT. This encodes CAALREGTEAFF.